These 14 T cell receptor beta chains originate from one sample sequenced in a study of post-analysis software for immune sequencing data. Study-wide results and limits: Controls had lower frequencies than patients of five TRBV segments, which included TRBV5-6, TRBV5-1 and TRBV20-1.

Included in the TCR beta cDNA libraries were unique molecular identifiers. MiXCR, run by TCRdb on the PCR reads, gives a single entry per CDR3 protein. The sample consists of hundreds of thousands of distinct CDR3 sequences, approximately 53% of them appearing once. These TCRs' antigens remain unknown. Sequenced sample: blood. The receptor source for this set is a girl aged 5-17 years with multiple sclerosis.

This rearrangement joins TRBV7-3 to TRBJ2-1; TRBD2 aligns across 8 bases. V lost 0 bases and J lost 6; bases outside the gene matches: 10. The CDR3 contains 17 residues. The germline gives CDR1 SGHTA, CDR2 FQGTGA. The CDR3 nucleotides are TGTGCCAGCAGCTTAACCCCGACAGCCGGGACTAGCAATGAGCAGTTCTTC. Protein product: CASSLTPTAGTSNEQFF.

This clonotype turned up a few times. The chain carries TRBV5-1 and TRBJ2-1, with 12 bases that match TRBD2. V trimming: 0 bases; J trimming: 14 bases; junction bases outside the gene matches: 9. Germline assignment: CDR1 SGHRS and CDR2 YFSETQ. The CDR3 consists of 15 residues. CDR3 DNA sequence: TGCGCCAGCAGCTTGGCCTTTGGACTAGCGGGATCGGAGTTCTTC. Its protein is CASSLAFGLAGSEFF.

This clonotype was observed a few times. The chain recombines TRBV5-1 with TRBJ2-1; 7 nucleotides align to TRBD1. The J call may be mistaken, given a closer DNA end match to TRBJ2-7. Germline CDR1 is SGHRS and CDR2 is YFSETQ. The CDR3 length is 15 residues. Written as DNA, the CDR3 is TGCGCCAGCAGCATCGGGACAGCTCCCTTGTACGAGCAGTACTTC. Protein product: CASSIGTAPLYEQYF.

Only one count was recorded for this clonotype. This chain links TRBV12-3 or TRBV12-4 with TRBJ1-5; TRBD1 matches at 11 bases. With 6 bases clipped from V and 2 bases from J, the junction kept 6 bases outside the gene matches. The CDR3 consists of 16 residues. The CDR3 sequence is CASSSGQGAGNQPQHF. Written as DNA, the CDR3 is TGTGCCAGCAGCTCAGGACAGGGGGCTGGCAATCAGCCCCAGCATTTT.

The chain joins TRBV6-6 to TRBJ2-3; 10 bases are a match to TRBD1. CDR1 is MNHNY, CDR2 SVGAGI, per germline (reference sequence). The J segment lost 7 bases and the V segment lost 6 bases, leaving 4 bases of the junction unmatched. The CDR3 is 13 amino acids. CDR3 DNA sequence: TGTGCCAGCAGGGGGACAGGGGAAAATACGCAGTATTTT. Its protein is CASRGTGENTQYF.

This rearrangement joins TRBV9 to TRBJ2-7; 8 bases agree with TRBD1. With V trimmed by 0 bases and J by 7 bases, 6 bases remained unmatched. The CDR3 is 14 residues long. Per the germline V gene, CDR1 is SGDLS and CDR2 is YYNGEE. In DNA, the CDR3 is TGTGCCAGCAGCGTAGGACAGGGGTCAAGTGAGCAGTACTTC. Translated: CASSVGQGSSEQYF. The entire variable domain, with the rest obtained from reference TRBV9 and TRBJ2-7, is as follows: DSGVTQTPKHLITATGQRVTLRCSPRSGDLSVYWYQQSLDQGLQFLIQYYNGEERAKGNILERFSAQQFPDLHSELNLSSLELGDSALYFCASSVGQGSSEQYFGPGTRLTVT.

V usage is TRBV7-3 and J usage is TRBJ1-2; perhaps TRBD1 as D (6 bases). The CDR3 is made up of 15 amino acids. CDR1 and CDR2 from the germline V gene are SGHTA and FQGTGA. Deletions cut 5 bases from V and 0 bases from J, with 13 bases between. CDR3 nucleotide sequence: TGTGCCAGCAGCCCGACCCGGACAGCTAACTATGGCTACACCTTC. Amino acid sequence: CASSPTRTANYGYTF.

Comments on this clonotype: One end of the junction is discordant with germline, which a read error may explain. V and J are TRBV6-5 and TRBJ2-5, with 10 positions matching TRBD2. The CDR3 length is 16 residues. Per the germline V gene, CDR1 is MNHEY and CDR2 is SVGAGI. In DNA form, the CDR3 reads TGTGCCAGCAGTTATGGTAGCGGGGGGATCCAAGAGACCCAGTACTTT. Protein product: CASSYGSGGIQETQYF.

The chain combines TRBV12-3 or TRBV12-4 with TRBJ1-5; 7 positions match TRBD1. The CDR3 length is 16 residues. V shed 7 bases, J shed 3 bases, and the junction held 12 bases outside the gene matches. CDR3 coding DNA: TGTGCCAGCACCCGTTCGGGACAGCTATTCAATCAGCCCCAGCATTTT. The encoded protein is CASTRSGQLFNQPQHF.

The chain recombines TRBV20-1 with TRBJ2-1; no firm D call. CDR3 length: 13 residues. Trimming stripped 0 bases from V and 10 bases from J, with 13 bases between. Germline-derived CDR1 and CDR2 are DFQATT and SNEGSKA (reference sequence). CDR3 protein: CSARDPIQEEQFF. CDR3 sequence (DNA): TGCAGTGCTAGAGATCCCATTCAAGAGGAGCAGTTCTTC.

CDR3 DNA: TGTGCCAGTAGTATAATCCAACAGGGGGTCAATGAGCAGTTCTTC. Its translation is CASSIIQQGVNEQFF. The chain employs TRBV19 and TRBJ2-1; 8 bases agree with TRBD1. The V gene end was trimmed by 2 bases and the J gene end by 6 bases; junction bases not matched to a gene: 6. The CDR3 loop spans 15 amino acids. CDR1 LNHDA and CDR2 SQIVND come from the germline V gene (reference sequence).

This clonotype was observed a single time. The CDR3, as DNA: TGTGCCAGCAGTTGGGGCAGAGGGGGGGCTGGTGCGCAGTATTTT. It codes for CASSWGRGGAGAQYF. The V gene is TRBV12-3 or TRBV12-4, the J gene TRBJ2-3, with D possibly TRBD2 on 7 matching bases. The CDR3 spans 15 residues. Trimming removed 4 bases from V and 10 bases from J, with 21 bases in between.

This sequence joins TRBV3-1 and TRBJ2-7; maybe TRBD1 (6 bases). The assigned J gene may be wrong: the sequence end matches TRBJ2-5 better. This CDR3 region has 14 residues. The germline V gene encodes CDR1 LGHDT and CDR2 YNNKEL (reference sequence). CDR3 residues: CASSQDRGFSTQYF. CDR3 in DNA: TGTGCCAGCAGCCAAGACAGGGGATTTTCGACCCAGTACTTC.

The chain links TRBV20-1 to TRBJ1-5; D might be TRBD1 (6 bases). The CDR3 spans 14 residues. The V end lost 6 bases, the J end lost 2 bases, and 14 bases lay between the germline ends. CDR1 is DFQATT and CDR2 is SNEGSKA in the germline V gene (reference sequence). The DNA of the CDR3 is TGCAGTGCGAGGGGGGGAATGGGCAATCAGCCCCAGCATTTT. This encodes CSARGGMGNQPQHF.